Listed below are T cell receptor beta chains from one sample, sequenced in a study of lymphopenia after photon versus proton radiotherapy. The assay was immunoSEQ multiplex PCR, and TCRdb's table has in-frame clones only and misses some. The repertoire has tens of thousands of clones, more than 90% of them found once; the top ten carry about a sixth. Sample: peripheral blood, taken from a patient treated with photon-based radiotherapy. The receptor set was obtained from a woman aged 40-49 years with cholangiocarcinoma. CDR3s include the opening cysteine and the closing phenylalanine or tryptophan. A D gene is named only where the DNA matches it firmly. Where a row states a size, it is once, few, many or the class of an expanded clone; other rows omit it.

len	d_gene	v_gene	j_gene	abundance	CDR3nt	CDR3aa
14	TRBD1	TRBV6-1	TRBJ1-1	.	TGTGCCTCCTGTGACAGGGGAGGGGACACTGAAGCTTTCTTT	CASCDRGGDTEAFF
16	TRBD1	TRBV5-1	TRBJ1-1	once	TGCGCCAGCAGCCCGGGACAGGGTGTCGTCAACACTGAAGCTTTCTTT	CASSPGQGVVNTEAFF
14	.	TRBV7-2	TRBJ2-2	.	TGTGCCAGCAGCGGTGGCCAAAACACCGGGGAGCTGTTTTTT	CASSGGQNTGELFF
12	.	TRBV6-6	TRBJ2-7	.	TGTGCCAGCAGTAGACAGGTTTCCGAGCAGTACTTC	CASSRQVSEQYF
15	.	TRBV5-1	TRBJ1-3	.	TGCGCCAGCAGCTTCGGATCCCCCTCTGGAAACACCATATATTTT	CASSFGSPSGNTIYF
11	.	TRBV30	TRBJ1-2	.	TGTGCCTGGAGTGTAGGGAGTGGCTACACCTTC	CAWSVGSGYTF
13	.	TRBV4-1	TRBJ1-2	.	TGCGCCAGCAGCCAAGATCTCGGGGATGGCTACACCTTC	CASSQDLGDGYTF
13	.	TRBV29-1	TRBJ1-2	.	TGCAGCGTTGAAGAATGGGGGGCTGGTGGCCACACCTTC	CSVEEWGAGGHTF
14	.	TRBV28	TRBJ2-3	.	TGTGCCAGCAGCCCCGCCACTAGCACAGATACGCAGTATTTT	CASSPATSTDTQYF
11	.	TRBV7-9	TRBJ1-1	.	TGTGCCAGCAGGTCCGGGACCGAAGCTTTCTTT	CASRSGTEAFF
16	TRBD1	TRBV9	TRBJ2-7	.	TGTGCCAGCAGCGTATATGAGGGGGCAGGGGCCTACGAGCAGTACTTC	CASSVYEGAGAYEQYF
16	TRBD2	TRBV2	TRBJ2-7	once	TGTGCCAGCAGTGAATACCACAAGCGCGGGGGTAGGGAGCAGTACTTC	CASSEYHKRGGREQYF
12	.	TRBV10-1	TRBJ2-3	.	TGCGCCAGCAGCTCGGGGGCAGATACGCAGTATTTT	CASSSGADTQYF
15	.	TRBV19	TRBJ2-7	.	TGTGCCAGTAGTATAGGACAGGCGAGCTCCTACGAGCAGTACTTC	CASSIGQASSYEQYF
14	.	TRBV28	TRBJ2-7	.	TGTGCCAGCAGTTTTGGTACAGGGGAGGGCGAGCAGTACTTC	CASSFGTGEGEQYF
14	.	TRBV29-1	TRBJ1-1	.	TGCAGCGTTGAAAATAGGGGGAGAGTCACTGAAGCTTTCTTT	CSVENRGRVTEAFF
16	TRBD1	TRBV7-2	TRBJ2-1	.	TGTGCCAGCAGCTTAGCCCAGGGGGCTAGCTACAATGAGCAGTTCTTC	CASSLAQGASYNEQFF
14	TRBD1	TRBV6-5	TRBJ2-7	once	TGTGCCACTGGTGGGACAGGGACCTCCTACGAGCAGTACTTC	CATGGTGTSYEQYF
13	.	TRBV11-2	TRBJ1-6	.	TGTGCCACCAGGGGTTCCGTCGGTTCACCCCTCCACTTT	CATRGSVGSPLHF
12	.	TRBV5-4	TRBJ2-7	few	TGTGCCAGCAGCCCGGACGGCTACGAGCAGTACTTC	CASSPDGYEQYF
14	.	TRBV18	TRBJ2-1	.	TGTGCCAGCTCCCCACGTGAGGGGGGCCATGAGCAGTTCTTC	CASSPREGGHEQFF
14	.	TRBV11-2	TRBJ2-7	.	TGTGCCAGCAGCTTAGAACGGCTATCCTACGAGCAGTACTTC	CASSLERLSYEQYF
13	.	TRBV5-8	TRBJ1-1	.	TGTGCCAGCAGCTTGTACACGAACACTGAAGCTTTCTTT	CASSLYTNTEAFF
15	.	TRBV13	TRBJ2-5	.	TGTGCCAGCAGCCAGAAGGCGGGGCGCTCCGAGACCCAGTACTTC	CASSQKAGRSETQYF
13	.	TRBV5-1	TRBJ2-3	.	TGCGCCAGCAGCAAAGAATCGGCAGATACGCAGTATTTT	CASSKESADTQYF
15	TRBD1	TRBV6-4	TRBJ1-3	once	TGTGCCAGCCTGGACAGGCCTAACTCTGGAAACACCATATATTTT	CASLDRPNSGNTIYF
13	.	TRBV15	TRBJ1-2	once	TGTGCCACCAGCGAGGGGGTGGGTGACGGCTACACCTTC	CATSEGVGDGYTF
15	TRBD1	TRBV30	TRBJ1-5	.	TGTGCCTGGAGTGGTGACAGGGAGGGCAATCAGCCCCAGCATTTT	CAWSGDREGNQPQHF
14	TRBD1	TRBV2	TRBJ2-7	.	TGTGCCAGCCAGTGGCAGGGGGACCTCTACGAGCAGTACTTC	CASQWQGDLYEQYF